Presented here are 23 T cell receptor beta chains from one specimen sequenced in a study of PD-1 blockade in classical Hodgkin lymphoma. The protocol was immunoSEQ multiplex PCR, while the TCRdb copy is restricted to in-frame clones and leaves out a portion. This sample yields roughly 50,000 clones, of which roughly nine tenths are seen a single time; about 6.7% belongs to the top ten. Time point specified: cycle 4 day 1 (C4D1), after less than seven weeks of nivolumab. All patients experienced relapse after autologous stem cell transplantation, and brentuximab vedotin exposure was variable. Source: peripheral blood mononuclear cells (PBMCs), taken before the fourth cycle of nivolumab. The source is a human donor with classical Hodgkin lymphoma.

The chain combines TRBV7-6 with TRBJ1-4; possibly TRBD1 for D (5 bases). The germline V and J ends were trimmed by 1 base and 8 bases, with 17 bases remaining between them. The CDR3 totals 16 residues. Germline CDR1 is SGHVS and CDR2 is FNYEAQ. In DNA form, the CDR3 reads TGTGCCAGCAGCTTAGGCTTCGGGCAGGGTGGCGAAAAACTGTTTTTT. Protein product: CASSLGFGQGGEKLFF.

CDR3 DNA: TGCGCCAGCAGCTTGGCCCCTAGCGGGAGTGGGGACAATGAGCAGTTCTTC. Amino acid sequence: CASSLAPSGSGDNEQFF. The chain links TRBV5-1 to TRBJ2-1, with 10 bases that match TRBD2. The CDR3 sequence is 17 residues long. The V gene end was trimmed by 0 bases and the J gene end by 5 bases; junction bases not matched to a gene: 8. Germline CDR1 reads SGHRS; CDR2 reads YFSETQ.

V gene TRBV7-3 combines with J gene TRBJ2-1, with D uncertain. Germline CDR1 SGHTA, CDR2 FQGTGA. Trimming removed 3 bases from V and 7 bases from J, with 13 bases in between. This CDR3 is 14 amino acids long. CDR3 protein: CASSFSPVINEQFF. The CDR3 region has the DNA TGTGCCAGCAGCTTCTCCCCGGTAATAAATGAGCAGTTCTTC.

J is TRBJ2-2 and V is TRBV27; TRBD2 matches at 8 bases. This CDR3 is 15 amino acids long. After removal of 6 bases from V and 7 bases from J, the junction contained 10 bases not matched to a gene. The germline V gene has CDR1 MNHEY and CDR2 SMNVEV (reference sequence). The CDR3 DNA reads TGTGCCAGCAGACCGACCCGGACTAGCTTCGGGGAGCTGTTTTTT. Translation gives CASRPTRTSFGELFF.

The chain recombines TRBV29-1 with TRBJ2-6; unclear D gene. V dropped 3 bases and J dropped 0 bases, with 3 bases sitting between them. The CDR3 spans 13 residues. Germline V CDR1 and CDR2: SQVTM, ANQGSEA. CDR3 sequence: CSVDLSGANVLTF. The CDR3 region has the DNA TGCAGCGTTGACCTCTCTGGGGCCAACGTCCTGACTTTC.

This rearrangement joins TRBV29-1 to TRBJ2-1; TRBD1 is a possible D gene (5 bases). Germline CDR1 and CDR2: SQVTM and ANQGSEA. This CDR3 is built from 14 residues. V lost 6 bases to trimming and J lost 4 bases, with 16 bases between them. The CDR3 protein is CSVALTETYNEQFF. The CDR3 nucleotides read TGCAGCGTGGCCCTGACAGAGACTTACAATGAGCAGTTCTTC.

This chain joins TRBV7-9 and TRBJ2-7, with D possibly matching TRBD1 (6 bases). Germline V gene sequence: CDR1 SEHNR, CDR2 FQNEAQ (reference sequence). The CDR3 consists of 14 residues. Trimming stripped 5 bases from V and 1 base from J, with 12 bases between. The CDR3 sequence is CASSDEGQSYEQYF. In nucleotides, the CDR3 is TGTGCCAGCAGCGACGAGGGACAATCCTACGAGCAGTACTTC.

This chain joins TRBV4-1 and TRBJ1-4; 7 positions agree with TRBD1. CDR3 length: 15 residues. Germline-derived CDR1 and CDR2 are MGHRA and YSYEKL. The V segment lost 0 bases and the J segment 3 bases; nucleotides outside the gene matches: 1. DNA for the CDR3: TGCGCCAGCAGCCAAGAGGGACAGCCTAATGAAAAACTGTTTTTT. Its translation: CASSQEGQPNEKLFF.

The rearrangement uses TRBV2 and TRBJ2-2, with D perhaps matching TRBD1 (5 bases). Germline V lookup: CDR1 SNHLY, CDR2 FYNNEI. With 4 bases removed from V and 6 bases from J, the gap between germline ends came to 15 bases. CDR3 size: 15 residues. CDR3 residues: CASSGQGTFPGELFF. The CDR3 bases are TGTGCCAGCAGTGGGCAGGGAACTTTTCCCGGGGAGCTGTTTTTT.

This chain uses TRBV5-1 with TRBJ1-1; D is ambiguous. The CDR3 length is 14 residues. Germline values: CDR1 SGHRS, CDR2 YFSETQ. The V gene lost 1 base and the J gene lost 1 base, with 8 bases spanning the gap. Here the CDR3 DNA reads TGCGCCAGCAGCTTGTTGTCCAAGAACACTGAAGCTTTCTTT. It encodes CASSLLSKNTEAFF.

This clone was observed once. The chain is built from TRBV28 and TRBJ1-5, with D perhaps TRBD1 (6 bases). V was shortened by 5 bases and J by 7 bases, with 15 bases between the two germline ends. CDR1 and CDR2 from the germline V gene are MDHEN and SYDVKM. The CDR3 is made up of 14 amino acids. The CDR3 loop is CASSKQGPKQPQHF. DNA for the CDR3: TGTGCCAGCAGTAAACAGGGACCCAAACAGCCCCAGCATTTT.

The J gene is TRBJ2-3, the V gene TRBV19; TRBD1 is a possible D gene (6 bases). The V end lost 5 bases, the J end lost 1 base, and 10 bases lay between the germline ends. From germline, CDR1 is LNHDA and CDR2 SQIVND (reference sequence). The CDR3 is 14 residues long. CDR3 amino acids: CASSVNRGTDTQYF. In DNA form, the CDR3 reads TGTGCCAGTAGTGTTAACAGGGGCACAGATACGCAGTATTTT.

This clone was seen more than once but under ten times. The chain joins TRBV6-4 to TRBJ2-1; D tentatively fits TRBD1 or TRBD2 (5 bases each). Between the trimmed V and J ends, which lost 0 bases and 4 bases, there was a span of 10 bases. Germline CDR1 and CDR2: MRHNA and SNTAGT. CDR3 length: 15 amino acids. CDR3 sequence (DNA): TGTGCCAGCAGTGACTCGACAGAGGGATACAATGAGCAGTTCTTC. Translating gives CASSDSTEGYNEQFF.

CDR3 residues: CASSESRRGLPYEQYF. The CDR3 nucleotides read TGCGCCAGCAGTGAGTCGCGTCGGGGCCTCCCCTACGAGCAGTACTTC. The V and J genes are TRBV10-1 and TRBJ2-7; D assignment may be TRBD1 or TRBD2 (5 bases each). V lost 0 bases, J lost 2 bases, and 14 bases lay in between. This CDR3 has 16 amino acids. CDR1 and CDR2 from the germline V gene are WNHNN and SYGVQD (reference sequence).

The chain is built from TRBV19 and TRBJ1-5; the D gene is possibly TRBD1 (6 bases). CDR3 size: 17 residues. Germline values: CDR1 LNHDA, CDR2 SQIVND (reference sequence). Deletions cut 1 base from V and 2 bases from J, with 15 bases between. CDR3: CASSIVAGQRGNQPQHF. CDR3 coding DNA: TGTGCCAGTAGTATAGTGGCAGGACAGAGGGGCAATCAGCCCCAGCATTTT.

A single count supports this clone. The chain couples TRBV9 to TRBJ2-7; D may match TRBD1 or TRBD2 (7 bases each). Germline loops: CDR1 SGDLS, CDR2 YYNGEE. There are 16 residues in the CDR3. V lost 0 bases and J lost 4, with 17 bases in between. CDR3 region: CASSVEGAGRWYEQYF. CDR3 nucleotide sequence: TGTGCCAGCAGCGTAGAGGGGGCCGGGAGGTGGTACGAGCAGTACTTC.

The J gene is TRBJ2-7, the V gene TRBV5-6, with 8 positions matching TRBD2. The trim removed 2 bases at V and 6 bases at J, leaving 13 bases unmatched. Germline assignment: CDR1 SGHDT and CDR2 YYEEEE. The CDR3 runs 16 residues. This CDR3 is CASSFIVGGRLGEQYF. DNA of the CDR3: TGTGCCAGCAGCTTTATCGTCGGCGGGAGGTTAGGCGAGCAGTACTTC.

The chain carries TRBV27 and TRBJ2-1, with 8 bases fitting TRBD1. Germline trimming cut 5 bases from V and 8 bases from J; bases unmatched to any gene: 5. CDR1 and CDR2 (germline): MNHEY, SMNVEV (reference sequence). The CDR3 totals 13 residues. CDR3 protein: CASSRQGLDEQFF. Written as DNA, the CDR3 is TGTGCCAGCAGTCGACAGGGGTTGGATGAGCAGTTCTTC.

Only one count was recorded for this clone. The CDR3 nucleotides read TGCGCCAGCAGCACCCTCGGACAGGGTGCCTACGAGCAGTACTTC. Amino acid sequence: CASSTLGQGAYEQYF. The chain has TRBV5-1 and TRBJ2-7, with 8 bases matching TRBD1. CDR1 SGHRS and CDR2 YFSETQ come from the germline V gene. With V trimmed by 4 bases and J by 2 bases, 8 bases remained unmatched. The CDR3 is 15 residues long.

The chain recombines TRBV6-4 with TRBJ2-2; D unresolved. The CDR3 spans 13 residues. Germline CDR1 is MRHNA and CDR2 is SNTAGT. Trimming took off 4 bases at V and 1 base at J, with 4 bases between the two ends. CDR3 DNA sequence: TGTGCCAGCAGTGCGGGGAACACCGGGGAGCTGTTTTTT. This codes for CASSAGNTGELFF.

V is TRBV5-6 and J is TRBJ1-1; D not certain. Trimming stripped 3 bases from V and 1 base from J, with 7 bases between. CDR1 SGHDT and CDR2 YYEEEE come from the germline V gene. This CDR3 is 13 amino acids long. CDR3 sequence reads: CASSWAPNTEAFF. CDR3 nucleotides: TGTGCCAGCAGCTGGGCTCCGAACACTGAAGCTTTCTTT.

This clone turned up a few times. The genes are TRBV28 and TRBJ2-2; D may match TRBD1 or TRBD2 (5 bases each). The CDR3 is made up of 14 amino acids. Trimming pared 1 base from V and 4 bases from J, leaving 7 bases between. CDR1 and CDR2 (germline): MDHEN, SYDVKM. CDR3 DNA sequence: TGTGCCAGCAGTTTATCAGGGACCACCGGGGAGCTGTTTTTT. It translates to CASSLSGTTGELFF.

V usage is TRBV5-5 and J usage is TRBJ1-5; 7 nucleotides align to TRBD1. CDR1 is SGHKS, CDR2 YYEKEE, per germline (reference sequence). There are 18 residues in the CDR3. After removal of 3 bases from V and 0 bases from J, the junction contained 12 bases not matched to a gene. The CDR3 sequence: CASSSVAGGIFSNQPQHF. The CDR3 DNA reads TGTGCCAGCAGCTCAGTGGCAGGGGGTATCTTTAGCAATCAGCCCCAGCATTTT.